This TCR beta chain stems from a study of cytomegalovirus exposure and HLA in healthy donors. Study at large: Earlier work reported approximately 110 million unique TCR beta sequences from 150 million to 200 million T cells. Notes on the study in general: CMV serostatus alone was available as immune exposure information. Some segments of the V type, notably TRBV6-2 and TRBV6-3, were excluded as indistinguishable. Later work found that TCR association rates differed between HLA loci; DRB1 had the most and HLA-C the fewest.

The PCR used 60 Vbeta and 13 Jbeta primers. The assay was immunoSEQ multiplex PCR, and TCRdb's table has in-frame clones only and misses some. The repertoire consists of some 150,000 clones, with about 82% occurring once and the leading ten covering roughly 4%. The CDR3 consists of 14 residues. After removal of 4 bases from V and 4 bases from J, the junction contained 6 bases not matched to a gene. Germline CDR1 LGHNA, CDR2 YSLEER. This clone was counted a few times. As yet, its antigen is unknown. The receptor was isolated from a woman in her thirties or forties in good health and CMV-seropositive. This chain uses TRBV4-3 with TRBJ2-5; 7 positions agree with TRBD1. Sequencing was done on a sample of PBMCs. The CDR3, as DNA: TGCGCCAGCAGCCCCAACAGGGGCCGAGAGACCCAGTACTTC. Amino acids: CASSPNRGRETQYF.